The T cell receptor beta chain under discussion was sequenced for a study of control samples from healthy donors and cancer patients. CDR1 and CDR2 from the germline V gene are LNHDA and SQIVND (reference sequence). The CDR3 runs 15 residues. V shed 9 bases, J shed 2 bases, and the junction held 7 bases outside the gene matches. The data were produced by immunoSEQ multiplex PCR, yet TCRdb's version contains in-frame clones alone and is incomplete. The sample yields around 28,000 clones, roughly 88% seen once. A single count supports this clone. The receptor's source is a man between 45 and 60 years old with lung cancer. This chain connects TRBV19 to TRBJ2-2; 9 bases are shared with TRBD2. The source material was PBMCs. This CDR3 is CASLMRGGNTGELFF. For the CDR3, the DNA is TGTGCCAGCCTGATGCGGGGGGGAAACACCGGGGAGCTGTTTTTT. Drawing the rest from reference TRBV19 and TRBJ2-2, the complete variable domain is DGGITQSPKYLFRKEGQNVTLSCEQNLNHDAMYWYRQDPGQGLRLIYYSQIVNDFQKGDIAEGYSVSREKKESFPLTVTSAQKNPTAFYLCASLMRGGNTGELFFGEGSRLTVL.